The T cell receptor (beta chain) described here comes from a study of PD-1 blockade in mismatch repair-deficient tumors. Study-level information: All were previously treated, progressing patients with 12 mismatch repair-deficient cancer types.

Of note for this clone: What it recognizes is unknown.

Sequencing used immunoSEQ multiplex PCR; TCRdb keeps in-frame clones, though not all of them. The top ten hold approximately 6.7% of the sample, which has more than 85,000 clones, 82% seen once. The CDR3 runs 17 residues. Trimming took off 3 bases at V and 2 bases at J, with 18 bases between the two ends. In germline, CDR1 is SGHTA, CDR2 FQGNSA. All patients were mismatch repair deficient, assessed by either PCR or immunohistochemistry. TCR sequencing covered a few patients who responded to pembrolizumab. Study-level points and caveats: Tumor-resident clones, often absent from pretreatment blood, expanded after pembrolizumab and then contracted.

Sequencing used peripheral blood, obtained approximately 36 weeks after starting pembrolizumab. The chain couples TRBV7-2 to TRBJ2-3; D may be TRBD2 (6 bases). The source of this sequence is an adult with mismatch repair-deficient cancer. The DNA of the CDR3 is TGTGCCAGCAGCTTTCCTGGGGCGGGACTTTACACAGATACGCAGTATTTT. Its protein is CASSFPGAGLYTDTQYF.